This T cell receptor beta chain is drawn from a study of post-analysis software for immune sequencing data (dated by TCRdb to about 2015). Background for the entire study: Disease courses on record covered relapsing-remitting, secondary progressive and progressive-relapsing multiple sclerosis, though some patients had no subtype annotation. The multiple sclerosis patient repertoires were compared with 11 previously published healthy control repertoires from donors aged about 6 to 26 years. A subset of samples was prepared in parallel using single-end sample barcoding, then pooled and co-amplified after Illumina adapter ligation. Results the study describes overall, beyond this receptor: The multiple sclerosis patient group was slightly younger than the control group. Patients showed significantly higher frequencies than controls for several TRBV segments, among them TRBV5-6, TRBV5-1 and TRBV20-1. Normalized Chao1 diversity was significantly lower in multiple sclerosis patients than controls, suggesting substantial peripheral T-cell clonal expansion. Direct clustering with F measure showed strong co-clustering of samples prepared in the same batch, prompting a batch-effect correction.

Comments on this clonotype: This clone's antigen is unknown. No base-level quality is on record; no much larger clone is a single base apart.

To demonstrate the VDJtools post-analysis software, the study profiled TCR beta repertoires from the peripheral blood of about a dozen young patients with multiple sclerosis. Multiple sclerosis patients were children and adolescents aged about 6 to 16 years. The CDR3 starts with the cysteine, ends with the phenylalanine, and has 11 residues. Only the CDR3 portion is preserved as DNA: 33 bases, with reading frame beginning at the first base. V is clipped by 3 bases and J by 6 bases, and the sequence between their germline boundaries is 5 bases long. The germline V gene (reference sequence) sets CDR1 to LGHDT and CDR2 to YNNKEL. Receptors were amplified or captured by PCR. Sequencer: Illumina HiSeq 2500. Unique molecular identifiers were incorporated into TCR beta cDNA libraries to reduce PCR and sequencing biases. About 500,000 cDNA molecules were obtained for every 1 to 10 million input T cells, so each molecule roughly corresponded to one T cell. Patient libraries were prepared and sequenced with the same protocol used for the earlier healthy control dataset. Samples belonging to the same batch were prepared together, multiplexed and sequenced on a shared HiSeq lane. Regarding the original processing steps: MIGEC was used to process the raw barcoded reads, and molecular identifier groups with only a single read were discarded before consensus assembly and CDR3 extraction. VDJtools was used for post-analysis of the clonotype tables, and diversity was normalized by down-sampling every dataset to the size of the smallest sample. In repertoire overlap clustering, CDR3 amino acid sequences, but not nucleotide sequences, were matched to correct batch-related cross-sample contamination. TCRdb reprocessed the public reads (quality trimming at Q25 with fastp, clone calling with MiXCR) and kept in-frame beta chains. Rows with a matching CDR3 protein are joined into one entry that keeps the most common DNA and genes. What appears here as the V and J calls and clone size reflects TCRdb's work, not the paper's. The sample profile shows 450,000 or so distinct CDR3 sequences; around 40% of them were found once. Clones ranked in the top ten supply 9.5% to 13% of the sample.

The TCR comes from a girl aged 10-17 years with multiple sclerosis. The receptor chain draws on TRBV3-1 and TRBJ1-1; too little of a D gene remains to name it. The sample was blood. The bases are TGTGCCAGCAGCCAGGCGTCTGAAGCTTTCTTT. Translated, this gives CASSQASEAFF.